This record covers a single T cell receptor (beta chain). The antigen it binds to is not known. Per-base qualities were not stored, and no clone one base away is much larger. Ficoll-Paque density gradient centrifugation was used to isolate PBMCs. This sample is part of a study of T-cell memory formation after mild COVID-19 (dated by TCRdb to the early 2020s). Looking at the study overall: Most TCR sequence clusters were specific to one of the two donors. T-cell clones expanding and contracting after mild COVID-19 in a couple of donors were tracked by longitudinal TCRalpha and TCRbeta repertoire sequencing. Two young, previously healthy adult volunteers, one female and one male, were included in the cohort. What the work shows at the level of the full study, not this receptor alone: Some responding clones were found in pre-infection memory, which suggests that pre-existing cross-reactive memory T cells took part in the SARS-CoV-2 response. Contracting CD4+ clones were found mainly in CM and EM memory subsets, while CD8+ clones were enriched in EMRA. From day 15 to 85, contracting clones showed balanced CD4/CD8 phenotypes, whereas a second wave of clones that expanded from day 15 to 37 leaned towards CD4+. SARS-CoV-2 specificity was not confirmed for the second-wave clones peaking on day 37. The study included only a couple of mild cases, and larger cohorts that include severe cases with pre-infection samples were judged to be necessary.

V is shortened by 2 bases, J by 8 bases, and the region joining them spans 12 bases. The CDR3 has 13 amino acids, counting the end cysteine and phenylalanine. Here the CDR3 DNA is all that survives: 39 bases in frame from base 1. The germline V gene provides CDR1 SGHAT and CDR2 FQNNGV. Data came from an Illumina NovaSeq 6000. cDNA libraries for TCRalpha and TCRbeta were prepared by 5'RACE using constant-segment primers, with sample barcodes and unique molecular identifiers added. RNA was extracted from every sample with Trizol reagent. Library amplification was performed in two PCR steps, and a second sample barcode and Illumina TruSeq adapters were introduced in the second step. The libraries were sequenced on an Illumina NovaSeq using 2 x 150 bp paired-end reads. The study's processing was this. Demultiplexing of reads and collapsing into UMI-guided consensus sequences were performed with migec v1.2.7. Using mixcr v2.1.11, UMI consensuses were aligned to TRA and TRB V and J templates and then assembled into clonotypes. A clonotype was counted as expanded or contracted only when both edgeR and NoisET called the clonotype significant, with the noise models trained on biological replicates. For edgeR calls, a false discovery rate-adjusted p below 0.01 and a log2 fold-change threshold of 1 were applied. As an exploratory analysis of dynamics, max-normalized trajectories of the 1000 most abundant clonotypes were examined with PCA combined with hierarchical clustering. Each responding clone was given a CD4 or CD8 phenotype based on the CD4+ and CD8+ repertoires, which had been sequenced separately. The public reads were quality trimmed at Q25 with fastp and then assembled into clones with MiXCR by TCRdb, keeping productive beta chains. Rows with a matching CDR3 protein are joined into one entry that keeps the most common DNA and genes. The V and J calls reflect TCRdb's pipeline rather than the authors' work. The sample table holds approximately 300,000 distinct CDR3 sequences, of which 8% to 9% were seen once. Around a fifth of the sample is taken by the ten largest.

The sequence links TRBV11-2 to TRBJ1-2, with the D segment identity uncertain. The sequencing input was PBMCs or a T cell subset sorted from them (not recorded which). This clonotype originated in a man between 18 and 29 years old who had mild COVID-19 (a few samples of this study predate the infection). The sample titles of this study are shuffled in the database, so cell type and time point are left out; the donor was told from shared clones. The CDR3 loop reads CASSLLKSTGYTF. The bases are TGTGCCAGCAGCTTACTGAAATCGACCGGCTACACCTTC.